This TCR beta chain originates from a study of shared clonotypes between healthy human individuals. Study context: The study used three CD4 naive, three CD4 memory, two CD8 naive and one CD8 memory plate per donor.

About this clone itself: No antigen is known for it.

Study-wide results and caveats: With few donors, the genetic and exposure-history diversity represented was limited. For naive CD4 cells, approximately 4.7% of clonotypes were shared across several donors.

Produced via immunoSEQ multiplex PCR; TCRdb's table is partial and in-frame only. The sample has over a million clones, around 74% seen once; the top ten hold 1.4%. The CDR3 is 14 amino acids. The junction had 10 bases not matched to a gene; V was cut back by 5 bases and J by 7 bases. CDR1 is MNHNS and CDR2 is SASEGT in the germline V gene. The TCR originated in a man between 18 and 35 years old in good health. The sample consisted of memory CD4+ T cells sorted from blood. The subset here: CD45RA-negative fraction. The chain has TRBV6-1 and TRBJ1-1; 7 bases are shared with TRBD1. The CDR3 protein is CASSSPGQSDEAFF. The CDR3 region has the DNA TGTGCCAGCAGTTCTCCGGGACAGTCAGATGAAGCTTTCTTT.